The 18 T cell receptor beta chains presented below share a single source sample, sequenced in a study of T cell responses to AZD1222 COVID-19 vaccine. Here immunoSEQ multiplex PCR was the method, and the copy in TCRdb shows in-frame clones only, minus some. Of about 39,000 clones listed, around 90% were seen once; the top ten hold about 27%. The specimen was peripheral blood, collected 28 days after the second dose of the MenACWY control vaccine. These receptors were obtained from an adult who received the MenACWY meningococcal vaccine as a control.

This sequence joins TRBV7-2 and TRBJ1-2; D is ambiguous. From germline, CDR1 is SGHTA and CDR2 FQGNSA. This CDR3 is built from 15 residues. V was trimmed by 5 bases and J by 7 bases, leaving 20 bases between them. The CDR3: CASSRFLLLRGGYTF. In nucleotides, the CDR3 is TGTGCCAGCAGCCGTTTCCTACTCCTCCGGGGTGGCTACACCTTC.

The chain links TRBV30 to TRBJ2-5, with TRBD1 matching over 9 bases. V gave up 4 bases and J gave up 4 bases; unmatched junction bases: 10. The V gene's germline CDR1 is GTSNPN and CDR2 SVGIG (reference sequence). The CDR3 consists of 15 residues. The CDR3 sequence is CAWTTPTGGSETQYF. Written as DNA, the CDR3 is TGTGCCTGGACCACACCGACAGGGGGTTCAGAGACCCAGTACTTC.

The chain is built from TRBV10-2 and TRBJ1-4; 12 nucleotides match TRBD1. The CDR3 covers 20 residues. Looked up from germline, CDR1 is WSHSY and CDR2 is SAAADI. V lost 2 bases to trimming and J lost 0 bases; unmatched junction nucleotides: 10. The CDR3 sequence is CASSEPRGTGGIATNEKLFF. For the CDR3, the DNA is TGCGCCAGCAGTGAGCCGCGTGGGACAGGGGGCATTGCAACTAATGAAAAACTGTTTTTT.

J is TRBJ2-1 and V is TRBV5-6, with a possible D match to TRBD1 (5 bases). The germline V gene encodes CDR1 SGHDT and CDR2 YYEEEE. The CDR3 sequence is 15 residues long. The V gene lost 0 bases and the J gene lost 2 bases, with 9 bases spanning the gap. The CDR3 DNA follows: TGTGCCAGCAGCTTGGACAGGTTTACCTACAATGAGCAGTTCTTC. Translation: CASSLDRFTYNEQFF.

About this clone itself: The junction does not match germline at one end; this may be a read error. This rearrangement joins TRBV11-2 to TRBJ2-3; 9 bases are a match to TRBD2. Per the germline V gene, CDR1 is SGHAT and CDR2 is FQNNGV. The CDR3 is 18 amino acids. The DNA of the CDR3 is TGTGACAGCAGCTTAGTTCTAGCGGGGACAGCTCGCACAGATACGCAGTATTTT. Amino acids: CDSSLVLAGTARTDTQYF.

This sequence joins TRBV28 and TRBJ1-4, with D hard to call. CDR3 size: 17 residues. V was clipped by 6 bases and J by 3 bases, with 20 bases between them. Germline CDR1 and CDR2: MDHEN and SYDVKM. CDR3 in amino acids: CASSRQTSLWSNEKLFF. The CDR3 nucleotides read TGTGCCAGCAGCCGCCAAACGTCCCTTTGGTCTAATGAAAAACTGTTTTTT.

This sequence joins TRBV11-2 and TRBJ2-3, with 7 bases aligning to TRBD1. The CDR3 length is 13 residues. The V and J ends lost 5 bases and 4 bases, in that order; junction bases with no gene match: 3. CDR1 is SGHAT and CDR2 is FQNNGV in the germline V gene. CDR3 DNA sequence: TGTGCCAGCAGCCCCCAGGGGGCAGATACGCAGTATTTT. Protein: CASSPQGADTQYF.

The gene calls are TRBV30 and TRBJ2-7; the D gene is possibly TRBD1 (6 bases). This CDR3 comprises 12 residues. V was shortened by 1 base and J by 6 bases, with 10 bases between the two germline ends. The V gene's germline CDR1 is GTSNPN and CDR2 SVGIG (reference sequence). The CDR3 sequence is CAWSGQALEQYF. In DNA, the CDR3 is TGTGCCTGGAGTGGACAGGCTCTCGAGCAGTACTTC.

The rearrangement links TRBV5-1 to TRBJ2-4, with a possible D match to TRBD1 (7 bases). The V end was cut by 0 bases, the J end by 7 bases, with 14 bases between. The germline CDR1 and CDR2 sequences are SGHRS and YFSETQ. CDR3 length: 15 residues. CDR3 nucleotides: TGCGCCAGCAGCTTGGCCCAGGGGGGATTGAACATTCAGTACTTC. Translating it yields CASSLAQGGLNIQYF.

The genes are TRBV6-5 and TRBJ2-7; 11 bases agree with TRBD2. The length of the CDR3 is 15 residues. The V segment lost 10 bases and the J segment 6 bases; nucleotides outside the gene matches: 14. The V gene's germline CDR1 is MNHEY and CDR2 SVGAGI. The CDR3 coding sequence is TGTGCCACCACTGTCACTAGCGGGAGTGCTTCCGAGCAGTACTTC. It is translated as CATTVTSGSASEQYF.

This clone was seen a single time. This sequence joins TRBV19 and TRBJ2-7, with 8 bases lining up with TRBD2. Germline lookup yields CDR1 LNHDA and CDR2 SQIVND (reference sequence). J lost 2 bases, V lost 5 bases, and 5 bases had no gene match. CDR3 length: 14 residues. The DNA for the CDR3 is TGTGCCAGTAGTTCGGCGCGGGGGGCCTACGAGCAGTACTTC. Amino acid sequence: CASSSARGAYEQYF.

The chain combines TRBV2 with TRBJ2-3; maybe TRBD2 (5 bases). From germline, CDR1 is SNHLY and CDR2 FYNNEI. This CDR3 is built from 14 residues. V dropped 8 bases and J dropped 0 bases, with 12 bases sitting between them. In nucleotides, the CDR3 is TGTGCCAGCCGTCCGGGAACTAGCACAGATACGCAGTATTTT. Encoded protein: CASRPGTSTDTQYF.

V is TRBV2 and J is TRBJ2-7; 9 nucleotides line up with TRBD1. This CDR3 contains 15 residues. Trimming cost V 2 bases and J 2 bases; bases outside gene matches: 4. Germline assignment: CDR1 SNHLY and CDR2 FYNNEI. CDR3 sequence: CASSERTGEAYEQYF. In nucleotides, the CDR3 is TGTGCCAGCAGTGAACGGACAGGGGAGGCCTACGAGCAGTACTTC.

The chain joins TRBV7-9 to TRBJ2-2; D is uncertain. Germline assignment: CDR1 SEHNR and CDR2 FQNEAQ (reference sequence). V was cut by 2 bases and J by 8 bases, with 9 bases left in between. The CDR3 is made up of 13 amino acids. As DNA, the CDR3 is TGTGCCAGCAGCTTATCCAGAACGGGGGAGCTGTTTTTT. This gives the protein CASSLSRTGELFF.

The rearrangement joins TRBV5-5 to TRBJ2-3, with 7 nucleotides matching TRBD1. The CDR3 extends over 14 amino acids. Trimming took 4 bases from V and 3 from J; bases not matched to a gene: 5. Germline V CDR1 and CDR2: SGHKS, YYEKEE (reference sequence). The CDR3 loop reads CASSPRQGTDTQYF. The CDR3 nucleotides are TGTGCCAGCAGCCCGAGACAGGGTACAGATACGCAGTATTTT. The full variable domain, with the rest looked up from reference TRBV5-5 and TRBJ2-3, is DAGVTQSPTHLIKTRGQQVTLRCSPISGHKSVSWYQQVLGQGPQFIFQYYEKEERGRGNFPDRFSARQFPNYSSELNVNALLLGDSALYLCASSPRQGTDTQYFGPGTRLTVL.

The rearrangement links TRBV5-5 to TRBJ2-7, with D perhaps being TRBD1 or TRBD2 (5 bases each). V lost 3 bases and J 5 bases, leaving 18 bases between the germline ends. Germline lookup yields CDR1 SGHKS and CDR2 YYEKEE (reference sequence). This CDR3 has 15 amino acids. This chain's CDR3 is CASSSSSVGADEQYF. The CDR3 DNA reads TGTGCCAGCAGCTCTTCATCGGTCGGGGCCGACGAGCAGTACTTC.

V usage is TRBV28 and J usage is TRBJ1-1; D possibly corresponds to TRBD1 (6 bases). In germline, CDR1 is MDHEN, CDR2 SYDVKM. Trimming took 1 base from V and 2 from J, leaving 11 bases between them. The CDR3 is 15 residues long. CDR3 sequence reads: CASSLYRTVNTEAFF. CDR3 nucleotide sequence: TGTGCCAGCAGTTTATACCGGACAGTTAACACTGAAGCTTTCTTT. Full variable domain (missing parts from reference TRBV28 and TRBJ1-1): DVKVTQSSRYLVKRTGEKVFLECVQDMDHENMFWYRQDPGLGLRLIYFSYDVKMKEKGDIPEGYSVSREKKERFSLILESASTNQTSMYLCASSLYRTVNTEAFFGQGTRLTVV.

This clone was recorded only once. The chain joins TRBV25-1 to TRBJ2-7; TRBD1 matches 8 bases. Germline CDR1 reads MGHDK; CDR2 reads SYGVNS. J lost 2 bases, V lost 2 bases, and 5 bases had no gene match. The CDR3 has 15 amino acids. CDR3 residues: CASSERTGLTYEQYF. The DNA of the CDR3 is TGTGCCAGCAGTGAAAGGACAGGGCTAACCTACGAGCAGTACTTC.